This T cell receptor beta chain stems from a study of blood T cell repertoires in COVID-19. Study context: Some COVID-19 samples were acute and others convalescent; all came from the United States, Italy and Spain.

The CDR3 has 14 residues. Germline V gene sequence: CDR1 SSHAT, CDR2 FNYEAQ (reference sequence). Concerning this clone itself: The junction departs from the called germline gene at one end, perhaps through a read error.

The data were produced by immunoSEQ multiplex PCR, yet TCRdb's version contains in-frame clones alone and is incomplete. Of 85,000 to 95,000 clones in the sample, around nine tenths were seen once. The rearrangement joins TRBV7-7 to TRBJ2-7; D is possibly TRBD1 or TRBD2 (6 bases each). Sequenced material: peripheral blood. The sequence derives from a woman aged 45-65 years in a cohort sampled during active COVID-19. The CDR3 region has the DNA TGTGCTAGCAGCTTAGCGGCAGGGGCGGCCGAGCAGTACTTC. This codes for CASSLAAGAAEQYF.